This T cell receptor (beta chain) was obtained from a study of cytomegalovirus exposure and HLA in healthy donors. Findings of the study overall: Per a prior analysis, the majority of TCR beta V segments were productive roughly 87% or roughly 30% of the time. In a later analysis, common viral pathogens appeared linked to several of the most significant clusters.

Turning to this clone: The antigen is undetermined.

Germline CDR1 is SGHVS and CDR2 is FNYEAQ. The CDR3 is made up of 15 amino acids. V was shortened by 5 bases and J by 13 bases, with 24 bases between the two germline ends. Primers included in the PCR were 60 Vbeta and 13 Jbeta primers. Profiling relied on immunoSEQ multiplex PCR, and the TCRdb table lists in-frame clones only, not all of them. This table holds fewer than 200,000 clones, approximately 77% found once. The sequence was obtained from a male donor in good health and CMV-seronegative. The sequencing sample was made of PBMCs. The rearrangement joins TRBV7-6 to TRBJ2-1, with D unresolved. The CDR3 DNA sequence: TGTGCCAGCAGCAACCCGCTACAGACAAGTCCGCAACAGTTCTTC. This gives the protein CASSNPLQTSPQQFF. The entire variable domain, with the rest obtained from reference TRBV7-6 and TRBJ2-1, is as follows: GAGVSQSPRYKVTKRGQDVALRCDPISGHVSLYWYRQALGQGPEFLTYFNYEAQQDKSGLPNDRFSAERPEGSISTLTIQRTEQRDSAMYRCASSNPLQTSPQQFFGPGTRLTVL.